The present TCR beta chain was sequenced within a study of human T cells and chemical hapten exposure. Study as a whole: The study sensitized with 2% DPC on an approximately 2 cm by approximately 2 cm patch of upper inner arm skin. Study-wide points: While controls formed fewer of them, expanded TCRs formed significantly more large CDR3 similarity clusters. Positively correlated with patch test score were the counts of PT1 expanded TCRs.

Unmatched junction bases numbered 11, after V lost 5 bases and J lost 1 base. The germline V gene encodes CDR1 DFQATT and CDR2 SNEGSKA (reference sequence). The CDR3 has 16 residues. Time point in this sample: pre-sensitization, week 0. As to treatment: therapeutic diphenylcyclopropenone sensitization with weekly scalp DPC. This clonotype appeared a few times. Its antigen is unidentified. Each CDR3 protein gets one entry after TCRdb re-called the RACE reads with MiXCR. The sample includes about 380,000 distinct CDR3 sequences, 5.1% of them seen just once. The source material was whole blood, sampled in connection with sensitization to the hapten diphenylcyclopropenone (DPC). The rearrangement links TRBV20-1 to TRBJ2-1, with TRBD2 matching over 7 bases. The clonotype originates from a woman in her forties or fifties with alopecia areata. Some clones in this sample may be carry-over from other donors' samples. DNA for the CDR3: TGCAGTGCTGGATCCCTCGGAGCGGGGTCCTACAATGAGCAGTTCTTC. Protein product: CSAGSLGAGSYNEQFF.